A single count supports the clone carrying this TCR beta chain. The table came from immunoSEQ multiplex PCR; TCRdb's copy has only in-frame clones and leaves some out. The sample holds about 90,000 clones; 83% are singletons and the top ten take around 7.7%. The sample comes from a study of PD-L1 blockade in urothelial cancer. The overall study: Chemotherapy regimens numbering 0 to 3 had been given to patients.

The sample's time point: peripheral blood 6 weeks after treatment start. Peripheral blood mononuclear cells were collected from every patient before and during treatment, yielding between 1 and 8 samples per patient. Sequences were derived from PBMCs, sampled around atezolizumab (anti-PD-L1) treatment. This sequence was found in a man between 70 and 80 years old with urothelial cancer.

The chain's CDR3 is CASRTEASNQPQHF. DNA of the CDR3: TGTGCCAGCAGGACGGAGGCAAGCAATCAGCCCCAGCATTTT. V and J are TRBV19 and TRBJ1-5, with D unclear. The ends were cut back, 9 bases at V and 1 base at J, with 13 bases in the middle. The CDR3 is made up of 14 amino acids. Germline V gene lookup returns CDR1 LNHDA and CDR2 SQIVND (reference sequence).